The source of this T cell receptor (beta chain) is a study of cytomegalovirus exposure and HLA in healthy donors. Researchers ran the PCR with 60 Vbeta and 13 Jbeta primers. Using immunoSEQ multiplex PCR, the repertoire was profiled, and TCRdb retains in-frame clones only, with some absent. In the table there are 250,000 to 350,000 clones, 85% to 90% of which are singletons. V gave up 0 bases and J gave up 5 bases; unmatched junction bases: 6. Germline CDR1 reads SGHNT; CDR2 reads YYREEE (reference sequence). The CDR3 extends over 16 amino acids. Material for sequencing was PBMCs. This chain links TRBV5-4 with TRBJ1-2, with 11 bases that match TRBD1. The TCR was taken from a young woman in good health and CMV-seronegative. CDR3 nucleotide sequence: TGTGCCAGCAGCTTGGGAGGGACAGGGGGTGTGTATGGCTACACCTTC. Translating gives CASSLGGTGGVYGYTF.